The 26 T cell receptor beta chains below all came from one sample that was sequenced in a study of prognosis after radiotherapy for stage I lung cancer. The study amplified the TCR beta CDR3 region from genomic DNA. This amplification was carried out by two rounds of multiplex PCR. It was primers specific to each TRBV and TRBJ gene that first-round PCR used. TCRdb re-called the multiplex PCR reads with MiXCR, one entry per CDR3 protein. The data contain some 39,000 distinct CDR3 sequences, roughly a quarter of them singletons. The sample was PBMCs, taken before or after stereotactic body radiation therapy (not recorded which). The receptors were gathered from a donor aged 50 or older with non-small cell lung cancer.

This clonotype was seen ten or more times. V and J are TRBV29-1 and TRBJ2-3, with 10 bases matching TRBD2. Germline V gene sequence: CDR1 SQVTM, CDR2 ANQGSEA. Losses at the gene ends were 4 bases for V and 4 bases for J; bases not matched to a gene: 5. CDR3 length: 14 residues. The CDR3 DNA sequence: TGCAGCGTTGTTGGGAGCGGGGGGGCAGATACGCAGTATTTT. It encodes CSVVGSGGADTQYF.

This clonotype was found a few times. The chain recombines TRBV18 with TRBJ2-4, with D tentatively TRBD1 (5 bases). V lost 3 bases and J 3 bases, leaving 18 bases between the germline ends. This CDR3 contains 17 residues. CDR1 and CDR2 (germline): KGHSH, LQKENI. The CDR3 reads CASSPTAPQGLKNIQYF. The CDR3 bases are TGTGCCAGCTCACCTACCGCCCCTCAGGGCCTCAAAAACATTCAGTACTTC.

This clonotype was found a few times. Possible read error: a much larger clone is one base away. The chain links TRBV15 to TRBJ2-5; the match to TRBD1 covers 9 bases. From germline, CDR1 is LNHNV and CDR2 YYDKDF (reference sequence). The CDR3 runs to 13 residues. CDR3 amino acids: CATIRETGGDQYF. The CDR3 DNA sequence: TGTGCCACCATCAGAGAAACAGGGGGCGACCAGTACTTC.

In its sample, this clonotype was seen many times. This chain links TRBV30 with TRBJ1-3; D is unresolved. The V gene's germline CDR1 is GTSNPN and CDR2 SVGIG (reference sequence). V dropped 1 base and J dropped 2 bases, with 6 bases sitting between them. The CDR3 spans 13 residues. The CDR3 DNA sequence: TGTGCCTGGAGTGACGGACCTGGAAACACCATATATTTT. Translated, it gives CAWSDGPGNTIYF.

This clonotype was counted many times. J is TRBJ2-6 and V is TRBV20-1; D gene unclear. Trimming removed 3 bases at V and 0 bases at J, with 21 bases between. CDR3 size: 19 residues. Germline CDR1 and CDR2: DFQATT and SNEGSKA (reference sequence). CDR3 sequence reads: CSASAERTAEDSGANVLTF. The CDR3 DNA reads as TGCAGTGCTAGTGCGGAAAGGACGGCAGAAGACTCTGGGGCCAACGTCCTGACTTTC.

This clonotype was seen many times. This chain joins TRBV20-1 and TRBJ1-2; TRBD1 might be the D (6 bases). This CDR3 spans 13 amino acids. Germline CDR1 and CDR2: DFQATT and SNEGSKA (reference sequence). V lost 6 bases, J lost 1 base, and 12 bases lay in between. Written as DNA, the CDR3 is TGCAGTGCCAAGGACAGCCTTAACTATGGCTACACCTTC. Amino acid sequence: CSAKDSLNYGYTF.

Comments on this clonotype: This clone may be a read error of a much larger clone one base away. J is TRBJ1-5 and V is TRBV7-6; the D is unclear. The CDR3 is made up of 14 amino acids. The germline V gene has CDR1 SGHVS and CDR2 FNYEAQ. In nucleotides, the CDR3 is TGTGCCAGCAGCTTAGATGGTAGCAATCATCCCCAGCATTTT. Translation: CASSLDGSNHPQHF.

This clonotype appeared many times. V usage is TRBV29-1 and J usage is TRBJ2-1; 7 nucleotides align to TRBD2. This CDR3 spans 14 amino acids. J gave up 4 bases and V 4 bases, and 7 bases lay outside the gene matches. CDR1 is SQVTM, CDR2 ANQGSEA, per germline. The CDR3 region has the DNA TGCAGCGTTGGGGGAGGGCAGAATTACAATGAGCAGTTCTTC. This encodes CSVGGGQNYNEQFF.

This clonotype was recorded many times. CDR3 sequence reads: CASRSGAGGPNEQFF. The CDR3 DNA is TGTGCCAGCAGATCGGGCGCGGGAGGGCCTAATGAGCAGTTCTTC. V and J are TRBV2 and TRBJ2-1; 9 positions agree with TRBD2. CDR3 length equals 15 residues. Germline assignment: CDR1 SNHLY and CDR2 FYNNEI. V was clipped by 6 bases and J by 7 bases; unmatched bases: 10. Filled out from reference TRBV2 and TRBJ2-1, the complete variable domain reads EPEVTQTPSHQVTQMGQEVILRCVPISNHLYFYWYRQILGQKVEFLVSFYNNEISEKSEIFDDQFSVERPDGSNFTLKIRSTKLEDSAMYFCASRSGAGGPNEQFFGPGTRLTVL.

This chain links TRBV19 with TRBJ2-2; a possible D gene is TRBD1 (7 bases). The CDR3 spans 16 residues. V lost 7 bases and J 8 bases, leaving 23 bases between the germline ends. Germline V gene lookup returns CDR1 LNHDA and CDR2 SQIVND (reference sequence). The CDR3 spells CASKSTPTPGGGELFF. The CDR3 region has the DNA TGTGCCAGTAAAAGCACACCCACGCCAGGGGGGGGGGAGCTGTTTTTT. Full variable domain (outside the CDR3, taken from reference TRBV19 and TRBJ2-2): DGGITQSPKYLFRKEGQNVTLSCEQNLNHDAMYWYRQDPGQGLRLIYYSQIVNDFQKGDIAEGYSVSREKKESFPLTVTSAQKNPTAFYLCASKSTPTPGGGELFFGEGSRLTVL.

In this sample, this clonotype turned up many times. V is TRBV2 and J is TRBJ2-7; no clear D gene. This CDR3 has 13 residues. The germline CDR1 and CDR2 sequences are SNHLY and FYNNEI. V lost 10 bases and J 2 bases, leaving 15 bases between the germline ends. CDR3 residues: CATTPGPPYEQYF. CDR3 nucleotide sequence: TGTGCCACCACCCCCGGGCCCCCCTACGAGCAGTACTTC.

This clonotype has just a few counts. The chain joins TRBV2 to TRBJ1-5; D ambiguous. CDR1 is SNHLY, CDR2 FYNNEI, per germline. V shed 3 bases and J shed 3 bases, with 12 bases lying between them. The CDR3 has 15 residues. CDR3 protein: CASSDQEGFNQPQHF. DNA for the CDR3: TGTGCCAGCAGTGATCAAGAGGGTTTCAATCAGCCCCAGCATTTT.

This clonotype was counted many times. J is TRBJ1-1 and V is TRBV19, with D tentatively TRBD1 (5 bases). The CDR3 runs to 14 residues. CDR1 LNHDA and CDR2 SQIVND come from the germline V gene (reference sequence). The V end was cut by 5 bases, the J end by 5 bases, with 15 bases between. The CDR3 coding sequence is TGTGCCAGTAGTCAGGGTACAACGGGGACTGAAGCTTTCTTT. Protein sequence: CASSQGTTGTEAFF.

This clonotype came up many times. The rearrangement uses TRBV27 and TRBJ2-1; D unclear. V was pared by 7 bases and J by 2 bases, with 9 bases between. CDR1 and CDR2 from the germline V gene are MNHEY and SMNVEV (reference sequence). The CDR3 consists of 13 residues. The CDR3 region is CASKLGPYNEQFF. CDR3 in DNA: TGTGCCAGCAAGCTGGGCCCCTACAATGAGCAGTTCTTC.

This clonotype was seen repeatedly, ten times or more. V usage is TRBV2 and J usage is TRBJ2-1; 8 bases agree with TRBD2. Germline CDR1 and CDR2: SNHLY and FYNNEI. The trim removed 8 bases at V and 9 bases at J, leaving 9 bases unmatched. The CDR3 contains 13 residues. This CDR3 is CASSPGLVSEQFF. The CDR3 DNA reads as TGTGCCAGCTCCCCGGGACTAGTCTCTGAGCAGTTCTTC.

Ten or more counts support this clonotype. The V gene is TRBV9, the J gene TRBJ1-4; no clear D. V lost 4 bases, J lost 6 bases, and 7 bases lay in between. This CDR3 contains 12 residues. Germline CDR1 is SGDLS and CDR2 is YYNGEE. The CDR3 spells CASSKLDEKLFF. CDR3 bases: TGTGCCAGCAGCAAGCTCGATGAAAAACTGTTTTTT.

Turning to this clonotype: A single base separates this from a much larger clone, so it may be a read error. Given the absence of the conserved phenylalanine or tryptophan at the CDR3 end, a read error is likely. The DNA is left out, because the CDR3 cannot be placed on it with certainty; the CDR3 is given as TCRdb lists it. The chain employs TRBV20-1 and TRBJ2-7. The length of the CDR3 is 11 amino acids, counting both ends. Germline-derived CDR1 and CDR2 are DFQATT and SNEGSKA (reference sequence). The CDR3 loop reads CSARDSYELYS.

Turning to this clonotype: A far larger clone is one base from this, pointing to a likely read error. This chain links TRBV20-1 with TRBJ1-6, with unresolved D. The J call may be in error: the DNA end matches TRBJ1-1 better. The CDR3 runs 14 residues. From germline, CDR1 is DFQATT and CDR2 SNEGSKA (reference sequence). The CDR3 here is CSASPMTGNNEAFF. The CDR3 DNA sequence: TGCAGTGCTAGCCCTATGACGGGGAACAATGAAGCTTTCTTT.

This clonotype was counted at least ten times. The chain joins TRBV27 to TRBJ2-7; TRBD1 matches 10 bases. Germline V gene data show CDR1 as MNHEY and CDR2 as SMNVEV (reference sequence). This CDR3 contains 16 residues. J lost 6 bases, V lost 7 bases, and 15 bases had no gene match. Here the CDR3 reads CASTETLGTGAVEQYF. The CDR3 DNA follows: TGTGCCAGCACCGAGACTTTGGGGACAGGGGCAGTCGAGCAGTACTTC.

This clonotype was counted ten times or more. The V call is TRBV9, the J call TRBJ1-5; D gene uncertain. The germline V gene encodes CDR1 SGDLS and CDR2 YYNGEE. The CDR3 is 15 residues long. V was trimmed by 0 bases and J by 3 bases, leaving 10 bases between them. Here the CDR3 reads CASSVEGNFNQPQHF. CDR3 bases: TGTGCCAGCAGCGTAGAAGGCAATTTCAATCAGCCCCAGCATTTT.

Comment on this clonotype: A far larger clone differs by one base, so this is likely a read error. The chain joins TRBV6-1 to TRBJ2-1; the D is unclear. Looked up from germline, CDR1 is MNHNS and CDR2 is SASEGT. The CDR3 sequence is 12 residues long. Trimming shortened V by 6 bases and J by 10 bases, and 13 bases separated the two germline ends. This chain's CDR3 is CASRGPSYEQFF. As DNA, the CDR3 is TGTGCCAGCAGAGGGCCTTCCTACGAGCAGTTCTTC.

This clonotype was seen many times. V usage is TRBV11-2 and J usage is TRBJ2-2; perhaps TRBD2 as D (6 bases). This CDR3 is 15 amino acids long. V gave up 6 bases and J gave up 2 bases, with 13 bases separating them. Germline values: CDR1 SGHAT, CDR2 FQNNGV. The CDR3 DNA follows: TGTGCCAGCAGAACGGGACTGACTAACACCGGGGAGCTGTTTTTT. It codes for CASRTGLTNTGELFF.

This clonotype was seen at least ten times. The V and J genes are TRBV7-2 and TRBJ2-1; 9 positions match TRBD2. V was pared by 5 bases and J by 6 bases, with 14 bases of the junction left unmatched. The length of the CDR3 is 17 residues. Germline V gene lookup returns CDR1 SGHTA and CDR2 FQGNSA. The CDR3 coding sequence is TGTGCCAGCAGCACCAGGGCGGGGGCGGGGGGGCCCAATGAGCAGTTCTTC. Protein sequence: CASSTRAGAGGPNEQFF. The whole variable domain, filled in from reference TRBV7-2 and TRBJ2-1, reads GAGVSQSPSNKVTEKGKDVELRCDPISGHTALYWYRQSLGQGLEFLIYFQGNSAPDKSGLPSDRFSAERTGGSVSTLTIQRTQQEDSAVYLCASSTRAGAGGPNEQFFGPGTRLTVL.

This clonotype came up many times. The rearrangement links TRBV5-8 to TRBJ1-6; 11 bases align to TRBD1. Losses at the gene ends were 4 bases for V and 7 bases for J; bases not matched to a gene: 7. CDR3 size: 16 residues. CDR1 and CDR2 (germline): SGHTS, YDEGEE. The CDR3 coding sequence is TGTGCCAGCAGCAACGGACAGGGGGCGCAAAATTCACCCCTCCACTTT. It translates to CASSNGQGAQNSPLHF.

The chain has TRBV12-3 or TRBV12-4 and TRBJ2-2, with 9 bases aligning to TRBD1. There are 13 residues in the CDR3. Trimming removed 6 bases from V and 9 bases from J; junction bases left unmatched: 5. CDR3 sequence: CASRLGQGRELFF. CDR3 DNA: TGTGCCAGCAGGTTGGGACAGGGCCGGGAGCTGTTTTTT.

This clonotype was recorded at least ten times. This chain links TRBV20-1 with TRBJ2-3, with D perhaps TRBD1 (6 bases). The CDR3 extends over 14 amino acids. CDR1 and CDR2 from the germline V gene are DFQATT and SNEGSKA (reference sequence). Trimming cost V 6 bases and J 2 bases, with 15 bases left between them. CDR3 sequence: CSAHYTGNTDTQYF. The CDR3 DNA reads as TGCAGTGCACACTACACAGGGAACACAGATACGCAGTATTTT.